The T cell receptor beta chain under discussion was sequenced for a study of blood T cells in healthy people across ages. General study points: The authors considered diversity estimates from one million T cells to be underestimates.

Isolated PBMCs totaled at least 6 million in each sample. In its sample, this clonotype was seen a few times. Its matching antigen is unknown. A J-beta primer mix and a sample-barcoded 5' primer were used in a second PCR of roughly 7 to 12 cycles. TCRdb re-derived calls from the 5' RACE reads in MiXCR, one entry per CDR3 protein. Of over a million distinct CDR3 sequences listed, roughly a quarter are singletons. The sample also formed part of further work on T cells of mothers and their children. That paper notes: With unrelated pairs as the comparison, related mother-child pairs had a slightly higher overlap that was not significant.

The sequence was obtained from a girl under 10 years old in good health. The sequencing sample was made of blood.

The CDR3 loop reads CASSLEPGRGEKLFF. The CDR3 DNA is TGCGCCAGCAGCTTGGAACCAGGGCGGGGCGAAAAACTGTTTTTT. The chain has TRBV5-1 and TRBJ1-4, with D possibly being TRBD1 (5 bases). This CDR3 comprises 15 residues. Germline V lookup: CDR1 SGHRS, CDR2 YFSETQ. The V gene lost 0 bases and the J gene lost 8 bases, with 14 bases spanning the gap.